A selection of T cell receptor beta chains follows, all from one sample in a study of somatic mutations in cytotoxic T cells in rheumatoid arthritis. TCRdb's table, derived via immunoSEQ multiplex PCR, lists solely in-frame clones and lacks some. This sample has 20,000 to 25,000 clones, with about four fifths found just once. Specimen: CD8+ T cells sorted from blood. Receptors were obtained from an adult with rheumatoid arthritis. Each CDR3 is given with its conserved first and last residue. D genes are given only for firm matches. For some rows the clone size is stated as once, few or many, or as a class when expanded; others skip it.

v_gene	j_gene	d_gene	abundance	CDR3aa	CDR3nt
TRBV11-1	TRBJ1-1	NA	NA	CASSLAGLGATEAFF	TGTGCCAGCAGCTTAGCGGGATTGGGGGCTACTGAAGCTTTCTTT
TRBV4-1	TRBJ2-7	TRBD1	NA	CASSQGDREAHEQYF	TGCGCCAGCAGCCAAGGGGACAGGGAGGCCCACGAGCAGTACTTC
TRBV9	TRBJ2-7	TRBD2	NA	CASSAGGYEQYF	TGTGCCAGCAGCGCGGGGGGCTACGAGCAGTACTTC
TRBV7-9	TRBJ1-5	NA	NA	CASSPGAGNQPQHF	TGTGCCAGCAGCCCTGGGGCAGGCAATCAGCCCCAGCATTTT
TRBV9	TRBJ1-3	NA	NA	CASSVGSKSFGNTIYF	TGTGCCAGCAGCGTAGGCAGTAAGAGTTTTGGAAACACCATATATTTT
TRBV11-2	TRBJ2-5	TRBD1	once	CASSLDLVRTGVGETQYF	TGTGCCAGCAGCTTAGATCTAGTGAGGACAGGGGTAGGAGAGACCCAGTACTTC
TRBV5-6	TRBJ2-2	NA	NA	CASSLVGNTGELFF	TGTGCCAGCAGCTTGGTGGGGAACACCGGGGAGCTGTTTTTT
TRBV4-3	TRBJ2-3	NA	NA	CASSQDGTESTDTQYF	TGCGCCAGCAGCCAAGATGGAACGGAGAGCACAGATACGCAGTATTTT
TRBV27	TRBJ2-1	NA	NA	CASSYPGGFGQFF	TGTGCCAGCAGTTATCCAGGGGGGTTTGGGCAGTTCTTC
TRBV5-1	TRBJ2-2	NA	NA	CASSLYESNTGELFF	TGCGCCAGCAGCTTGTATGAATCGAACACCGGGGAGCTGTTTTTT
TRBV11-3	TRBJ1-1	NA	NA	CASSLRRYTEAFF	TGTGCCAGCAGCTTACGCAGATACACTGAAGCTTTCTTT
TRBV11-2	TRBJ2-7	NA	NA	CASSSGSSQAYEQYF	TGTGCCAGCAGCTCAGGGAGTTCTCAAGCCTACGAGCAGTACTTC
TRBV29-1	TRBJ1-1	NA	NA	CSVDRKNTEAFF	TGCAGCGTTGACAGAAAGAACACTGAAGCTTTCTTT
TRBV7-8	TRBJ1-4	NA	NA	CASSHRPKGSISEKLFF	TGTGCCAGCTCTCACCGCCCCAAAGGGTCCATAAGTGAAAAACTGTTTTTT
TRBV9	TRBJ2-5	TRBD2	NA	CASSVAGGYQETQYF	TGTGCCAGCAGCGTAGCCGGGGGGTACCAAGAGACCCAGTACTTC
TRBV4-1	TRBJ2-7	TRBD1	once	CASSRGTGYEQYF	TGCGCCAGCAGCCGGGGGACAGGCTACGAGCAGTACTTC
TRBV9	TRBJ2-1	NA	NA	CASSPTGKNNEQFF	TGTGCCAGCAGCCCAACCGGGAAAAACAATGAGCAGTTCTTC
TRBV6-6	TRBJ2-3	NA	NA	CASSYSWRVETDTQYF	TGTGCCAGCAGTTACTCGTGGCGGGTCGAGACAGATACGCAGTATTTT
TRBV5-4	TRBJ2-7	NA	NA	CASSLGLGGMYEQYF	TGTGCCAGCAGCTTGGGCTTAGGCGGCATGTACGAGCAGTACTTC
TRBV13	TRBJ2-3	NA	NA	CASRLGDTQYF	TGTGCCAGCAGATTGGGGGATACGCAGTATTTT